A single sample gave rise to the 23 T cell receptor beta chains below, sequenced in a study of metastatic and nonmetastatic thyroid tumors. Thyroid surgery took place with no prior treatment in any patient. TCRdb recomputed clones from the PCR reads via MiXCR. The sample yields 3,500 to 4,500 clones, about a third seen once. Input material: adjacent normal tissue. All receptors derive from a male donor with papillary thyroid cancer or a benign thyroid nodule (not recorded which). Some clones in this sample may be carry-over from other donors' samples.

This chain links TRBV28 with TRBJ1-2; TRBD1 aligns across 7 bases. Germline CDR1 MDHEN, CDR2 SYDVKM. The CDR3 sequence is 12 residues long. V was clipped by 6 bases and J by 14 bases; unmatched bases: 12. The CDR3 loop reads CASRAGTEDLTF. The CDR3 bases are TGTGCCAGCAGAGCCGGGACAGAGGACTTAACCTTC.

The CDR3 sequence: CASRLPGIFTGELFF. For the CDR3, the DNA is TGTGCCAGCCGCCTTCCGGGCATTTTCACCGGGGAGCTGTTTTTT. The genes are TRBV2 and TRBJ2-2; D gene ambiguous. CDR1 is SNHLY, CDR2 FYNNEI, per germline. The CDR3 length is 15 residues. The V end was cut by 8 bases, the J end by 4 bases, with 17 bases between.

This clone appeared a single time. The chain combines TRBV7-2 with TRBJ1-4; D is unclear. With 3 bases removed from V and 5 bases from J, the gap between germline ends came to 13 bases. The CDR3 has 15 residues. Germline CDR1 and CDR2: SGHTA and FQGNSA. The CDR3 loop is CASSLGLAGNEKLFF. In nucleotides, the CDR3 is TGTGCCAGCAGCTTGGGCCTAGCGGGGAATGAAAAACTGTTTTTT.

There are a few counts of this clone. The chain combines TRBV6-1 with TRBJ1-5; tentatively, D is TRBD1 (5 bases). CDR3 length: 12 amino acids. Trimming shortened V by 2 bases and J by 10 bases, and 9 bases separated the two germline ends. The germline gives CDR1 MNHNS, CDR2 SASEGT. Here the CDR3 reads CASSETGGPQHF. The CDR3 DNA reads as TGTGCCAGCAGTGAAACGGGGGGACCCCAGCATTTT.

V gene TRBV20-1 combines with J gene TRBJ2-7; 9 positions match TRBD2. The CDR3 runs 14 residues. Germline-derived CDR1 and CDR2 are DFQATT and SNEGSKA (reference sequence). Trimming at V came to 0 bases and at J to 4 bases, leaving 4 bases not matched to a gene. The CDR3, as DNA: TGCAGTGCTAGAGAGGCTAGCGGGGCTTACGAGCAGTACTTC. It is translated as CSAREASGAYEQYF.

This clone was seen a few times. The junction shows a germline mismatch at one end, possibly a read error. V is TRBV6-2 or TRBV6-3 and J is TRBJ2-1; D is unclear. Germline loops: CDR1 MNHEY, CDR2 SVGEGT. The CDR3 consists of 8 residues. The CDR3 loop is CASGSFIF. In DNA form, the CDR3 reads TGTGCCAGCGGGTCTTTCATCTTC.

This sequence joins TRBV20-1 and TRBJ1-6; the D is unclear. Trimming stripped 2 bases from V and 12 bases from J, with 8 bases between. The CDR3 loop spans 11 amino acids. Looked up from germline, CDR1 is DFQATT and CDR2 is SNEGSKA (reference sequence). Written as DNA, the CDR3 is TGCAGTGCTAGATGGGGTGGACCCCTCCACTTT. The encoded protein is CSARWGGPLHF.

This clone was counted only a few times. The chain uses TRBV24-1 and TRBJ2-5; weak D call: TRBD1 (6 bases). V shed 4 bases and J shed 5 bases, with 16 bases lying between them. The CDR3 has 15 residues. The germline CDR1 and CDR2 sequences are KGHDR and SFDVKD. The CDR3 DNA follows: TGTGCCACCAGTGAGACGTCCCCAGGGGAGGAGACCCAGTACTTC. It translates to CATSETSPGEETQYF.

This clone was counted between two and nine times. The rearrangement uses TRBV24-1 and TRBJ2-5; 10 bases agree with TRBD2. Trimming removed 7 bases from V and 5 bases from J; junction bases left unmatched: 3. This CDR3 is 13 amino acids long. Germline V gene sequence: CDR1 KGHDR, CDR2 SFDVKD. CDR3 protein: CATRQAGGETQYF. The CDR3 region has the DNA TGTGCCACCAGACAAGCGGGGGGGGAGACCCAGTACTTC.

The rearrangement links TRBV11-3 to TRBJ2-1, with 10 nucleotides matching TRBD1. Per the germline V gene, CDR1 is SGHNT and CDR2 is YENEEA. This CDR3 comprises 13 residues. V was clipped by 11 bases and J by 6 bases; unmatched bases: 7. The CDR3 DNA is TGTGCCCACCGGGACAGGGGATTCAATGAGCAGTTCTTC. It yields the protein CAHRDRGFNEQFF.

A note on this clone: The same CDR3 also results from other DNA sequences found in this sample. The rearrangement links TRBV6-1 to TRBJ1-2, with 9 positions matching TRBD1. Germline V gives CDR1 MNHNS, CDR2 SASEGT. This CDR3 has 15 amino acids. The ends lost 0 bases at V and 5 bases at J; junction bases unmatched: 4. The CDR3 bases are TGTGCCAGCAGTGAAGCGGGACAGGGTCGGTATGGCTACACCTTC. Protein: CASSEAGQGRYGYTF.

J is TRBJ2-1 and V is TRBV11-2; 8 nucleotides match TRBD2. V lost 2 bases to trimming and J lost 12 bases; unmatched junction nucleotides: 12. CDR3 length: 15 residues. Germline values: CDR1 SGHAT, CDR2 FQNNGV. The CDR3 spells CASSLMSRDGGVQFF. The CDR3 nucleotides are TGTGCCAGCAGCTTAATGTCCCGGGACGGGGGGGTGCAGTTCTTC.

J is TRBJ2-3 and V is TRBV27; D tentatively reads TRBD1 or TRBD2 (6 bases each). The germline V gene has CDR1 MNHEY and CDR2 SMNVEV (reference sequence). This CDR3 comprises 15 residues. The V gene lost 0 bases and the J gene lost 5 bases, with 12 bases spanning the gap. CDR3 nucleotide sequence: TGTGCCAGCAGTTTATCTTGGGGGGCCGGAGATACGCAGTATTTT. Its translation is CASSLSWGAGDTQYF.

The V and J genes are TRBV7-2 and TRBJ2-7; 8 nucleotides match TRBD1. Germline V gene sequence: CDR1 SGHTA, CDR2 FQGNSA. V trimming: 5 bases; J trimming: 3 bases; junction bases outside the gene matches: 9. CDR3 length equals 15 residues. The CDR3 region is CASSHNSGQVYEQYF. DNA of the CDR3: TGTGCCAGCAGCCACAACTCGGGACAGGTCTACGAGCAGTACTTC.

The chain employs TRBV15 and TRBJ1-2, with D maybe TRBD1 (6 bases). This CDR3 contains 15 residues. Germline values: CDR1 LNHNV, CDR2 YYDKDF (reference sequence). V was trimmed by 5 bases and J by 5 bases, leaving 18 bases between them. The CDR3 loop reads CATSHEGGRGYGYTF. CDR3 sequence (DNA): TGTGCCACCAGCCACGAGGGGGGGCGCGGGTATGGCTACACCTTC.

In this sample, this clone turned up a few times. V and J are TRBV6-2 or TRBV6-3 and TRBJ1-1; D gene ambiguous. V lost 5 bases and J lost 6, with 13 bases in between. CDR3 size: 13 residues. The germline V gene encodes CDR1 MNHEY and CDR2 SVGEGT. The CDR3 DNA follows: TGTGCCAGCAGTCCGCCGGGATCCCCTGAAGCTTTCTTT. Residues: CASSPPGSPEAFF.

The chain has TRBV27 and TRBJ1-2, with unresolved D. The CDR3 has 13 residues. Trimming shortened V by 3 bases and J by 2 bases, and 7 bases separated the two germline ends. Germline V gives CDR1 MNHEY, CDR2 SMNVEV (reference sequence). The CDR3 loop is CASSFGPNYGYTF. DNA of the CDR3: TGTGCCAGCAGTTTTGGGCCGAACTATGGCTACACCTTC.

This clone has ten or more counts. The chain uses TRBV6-1 and TRBJ2-1; 13 bases agree with TRBD2. The CDR3 is 16 amino acids. Germline CDR1 reads MNHNS; CDR2 reads SASEGT. J was trimmed by 8 bases and V by 4 bases; bases with no gene match: 8. CDR3 in DNA: TGTGCCAGCAGTGTAACAACTAGCGGGAGGGCCTATGAGCAGTTCTTC. This sequence encodes CASSVTTSGRAYEQFF.

V usage is TRBV27 and J usage is TRBJ2-1; 10 nucleotides align to TRBD2. There are 17 residues in the CDR3. Germline CDR1 and CDR2: MNHEY and SMNVEV (reference sequence). The V gene end was trimmed by 5 bases and the J gene end by 1 base; junction bases not matched to a gene: 8. The CDR3 sequence is CASSPATGLASYNEQFF. The CDR3 DNA reads as TGTGCCAGCAGTCCCGCAACGGGACTAGCGTCCTACAATGAGCAGTTCTTC.

CDR3 sequence: CASSPPRSYNEQFF. The DNA for the CDR3 is TGTGCCAGCAGTCCGCCCCGATCCTACAATGAGCAGTTCTTC. The chain is built from TRBV6-2 or TRBV6-3 and TRBJ2-1; no clear D gene. CDR1 is MNHEY, CDR2 SVGEGT, per germline. Trimming stripped 5 bases from V and 1 base from J, with 9 bases between. The CDR3 runs 14 residues.

The chain links TRBV5-1 to TRBJ1-2; D remains ambiguous. The germline CDR1 and CDR2 sequences are SGHRS and YFSETQ. The CDR3 is 11 residues long. V lost 4 bases, J lost 8 bases, and 9 bases lay in between. The CDR3 region has the DNA TGCGCCAGCAGCGACGGAAGAGGCTACACCTTC. This sequence encodes CASSDGRGYTF.

This chain connects TRBV30 to TRBJ2-7; D is possibly TRBD1 (5 bases). The CDR3 runs 13 residues. From germline, CDR1 is GTSNPN and CDR2 SVGIG (reference sequence). The V and J ends lost 6 bases and 3 bases respectively, with 15 bases between them. The CDR3 loop reads CACKGFRSYEQYF. The CDR3 DNA follows: TGTGCCTGTAAGGGGTTCAGGAGCTACGAGCAGTACTTC.

This clone was found once. The chain recombines TRBV30 with TRBJ1-1; D is ambiguous. Trimming pared 3 bases from V and 8 bases from J, leaving 16 bases between. The CDR3 is 13 residues long. Per germline, CDR1 GTSNPN and CDR2 SVGIG (reference sequence). The CDR3 reads CAWSLVRLGEAFF. CDR3 nucleotide sequence: TGTGCCTGGAGCCTAGTTCGTCTCGGAGAAGCTTTCTTT.